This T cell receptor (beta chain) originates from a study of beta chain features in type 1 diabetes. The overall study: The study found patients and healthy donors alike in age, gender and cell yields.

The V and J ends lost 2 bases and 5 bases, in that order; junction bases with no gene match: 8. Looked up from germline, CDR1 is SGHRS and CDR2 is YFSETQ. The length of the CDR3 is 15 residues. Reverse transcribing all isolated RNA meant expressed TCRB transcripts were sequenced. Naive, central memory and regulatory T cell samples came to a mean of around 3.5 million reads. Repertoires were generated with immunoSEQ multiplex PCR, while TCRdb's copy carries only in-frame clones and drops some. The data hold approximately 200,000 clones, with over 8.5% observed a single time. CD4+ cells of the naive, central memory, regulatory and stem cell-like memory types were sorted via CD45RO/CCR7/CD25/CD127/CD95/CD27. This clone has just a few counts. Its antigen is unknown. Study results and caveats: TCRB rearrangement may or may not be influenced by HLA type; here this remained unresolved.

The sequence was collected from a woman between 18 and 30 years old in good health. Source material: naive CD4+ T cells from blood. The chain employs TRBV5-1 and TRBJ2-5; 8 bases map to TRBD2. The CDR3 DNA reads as TGCGCCAGCAGCTTAAGCGGGAGTTATTTGGAGACCCAGTACTTC. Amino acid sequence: CASSLSGSYLETQYF. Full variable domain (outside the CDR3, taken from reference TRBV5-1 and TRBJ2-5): KAGVTQTPRYLIKTRGQQVTLSCSPISGHRSVSWYQQTPGQGLQFLFEYFSETQRNKGNFPGRFSGRQFSNSRSEMNVSTLELGDSALYLCASSLSGSYLETQYFGPGTRLLVL.